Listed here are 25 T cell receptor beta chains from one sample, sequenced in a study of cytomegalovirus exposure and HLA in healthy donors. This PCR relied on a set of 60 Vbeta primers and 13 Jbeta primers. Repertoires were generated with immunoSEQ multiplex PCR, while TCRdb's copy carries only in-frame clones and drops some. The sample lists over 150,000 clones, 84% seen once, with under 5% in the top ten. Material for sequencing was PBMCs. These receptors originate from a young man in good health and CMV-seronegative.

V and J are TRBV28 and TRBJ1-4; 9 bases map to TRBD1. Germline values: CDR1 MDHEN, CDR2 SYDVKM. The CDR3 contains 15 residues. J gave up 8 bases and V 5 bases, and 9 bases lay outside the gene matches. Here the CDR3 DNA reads TGTGCCAGCAGTCCGCAGACAGGGGGTCCCGAAAAACTGTTTTTT. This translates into CASSPQTGGPEKLFF.

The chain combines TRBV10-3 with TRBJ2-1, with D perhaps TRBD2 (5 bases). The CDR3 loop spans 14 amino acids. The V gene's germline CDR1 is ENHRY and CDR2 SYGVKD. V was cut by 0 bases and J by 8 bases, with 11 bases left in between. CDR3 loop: CAISESLTGDEQFF. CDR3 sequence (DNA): TGTGCCATCAGTGAGTCCCTAACCGGGGATGAGCAGTTCTTC.

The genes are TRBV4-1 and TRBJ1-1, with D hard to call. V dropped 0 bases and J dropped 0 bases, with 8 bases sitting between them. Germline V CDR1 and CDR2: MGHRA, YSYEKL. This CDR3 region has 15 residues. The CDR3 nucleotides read TGCGCCAGCAGCCAAGAAGTCGGGGTGAACACTGAAGCTTTCTTT. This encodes CASSQEVGVNTEAFF.

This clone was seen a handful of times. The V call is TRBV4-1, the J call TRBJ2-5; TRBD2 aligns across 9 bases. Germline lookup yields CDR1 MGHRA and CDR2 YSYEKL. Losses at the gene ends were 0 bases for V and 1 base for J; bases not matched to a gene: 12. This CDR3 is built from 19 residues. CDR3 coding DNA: TGCGCCAGCAGCCAAGATTCACCAGTTGAGACTAGCGGCCAAGAGACCCAGTACTTC. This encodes CASSQDSPVETSGQETQYF.

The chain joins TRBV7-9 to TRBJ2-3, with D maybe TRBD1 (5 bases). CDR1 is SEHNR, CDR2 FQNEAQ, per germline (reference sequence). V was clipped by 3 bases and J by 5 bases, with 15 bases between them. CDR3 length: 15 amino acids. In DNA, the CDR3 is TGTGCCAGCAGCTTTTACACCCGCAGGGTAGATACGCAGTATTTT. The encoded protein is CASSFYTRRVDTQYF.

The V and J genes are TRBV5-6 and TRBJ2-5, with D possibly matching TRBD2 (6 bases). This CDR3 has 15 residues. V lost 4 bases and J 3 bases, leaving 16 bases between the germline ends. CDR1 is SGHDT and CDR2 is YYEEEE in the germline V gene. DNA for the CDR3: TGTGCCAGCAGCCCGGAGGGGCTAGCCGAAGAGACCCAGTACTTC. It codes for CASSPEGLAEETQYF.

The CDR3: CAISERSPGNTIYF. The CDR3 region has the DNA TGTGCCATCAGTGAGCGGTCGCCTGGAAACACCATATATTTT. This chain connects TRBV10-3 to TRBJ1-3, with D uncertain. Trimming left V 2 bases short and J 2 bases short, with 7 bases between. Germline lookup yields CDR1 ENHRY and CDR2 SYGVKD. CDR3 length: 14 residues.

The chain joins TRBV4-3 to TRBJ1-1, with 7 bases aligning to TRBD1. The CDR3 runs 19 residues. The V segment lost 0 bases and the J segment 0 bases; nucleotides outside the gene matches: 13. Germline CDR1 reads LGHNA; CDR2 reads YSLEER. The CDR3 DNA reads TGCGCCAGCAGCCAAGATCGAGGCCAGGGGGTAACTATGAACACTGAAGCTTTCTTT. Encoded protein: CASSQDRGQGVTMNTEAFF.

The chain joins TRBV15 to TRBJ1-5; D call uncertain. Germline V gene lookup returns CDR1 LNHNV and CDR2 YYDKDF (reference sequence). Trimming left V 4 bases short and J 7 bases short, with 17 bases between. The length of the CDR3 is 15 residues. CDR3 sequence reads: CATSTYSPGGQPQHF. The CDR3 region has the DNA TGTGCCACCAGCACCTATTCCCCCGGCGGACAGCCCCAGCATTTT.

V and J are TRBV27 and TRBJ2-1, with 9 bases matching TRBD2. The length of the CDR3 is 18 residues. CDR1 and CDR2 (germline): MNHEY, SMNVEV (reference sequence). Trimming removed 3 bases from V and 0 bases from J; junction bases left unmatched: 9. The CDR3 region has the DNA TGTGCCAGCAGTTTTTGGGCTAGCGGGACCCCCTCCTACAATGAGCAGTTCTTC. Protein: CASSFWASGTPSYNEQFF.

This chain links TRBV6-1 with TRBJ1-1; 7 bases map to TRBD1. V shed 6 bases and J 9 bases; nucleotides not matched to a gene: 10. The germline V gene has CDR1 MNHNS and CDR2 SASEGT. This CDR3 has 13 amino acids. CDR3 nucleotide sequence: TGTGCCAGCAGAGGACAGGTCCGACTGAAAGCTTTCTTT. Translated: CASRGQVRLKAFF.

The CDR3 nucleotides read TGCGCCAGCAGTCTAGGCAATGAGCAGTTCTTC. It is translated as CASSLGNEQFF. This chain connects TRBV10-1 to TRBJ2-1, with no clear D. The CDR3 runs 11 residues. Germline CDR1 and CDR2: WNHNN and SYGVQD (reference sequence). Trimming left V 5 bases short and J 6 bases short, with 5 bases between.

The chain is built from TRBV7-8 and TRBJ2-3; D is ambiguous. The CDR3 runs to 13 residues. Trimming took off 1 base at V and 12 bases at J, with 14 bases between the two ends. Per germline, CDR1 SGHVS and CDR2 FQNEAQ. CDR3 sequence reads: CASSLDEVPPQYF. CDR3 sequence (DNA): TGTGCCAGCAGCTTAGACGAGGTTCCCCCCCAGTATTTT.

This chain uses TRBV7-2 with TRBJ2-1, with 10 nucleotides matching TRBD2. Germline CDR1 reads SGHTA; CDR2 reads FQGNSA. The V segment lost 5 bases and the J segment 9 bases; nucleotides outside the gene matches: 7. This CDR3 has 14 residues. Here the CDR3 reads CASSRTSGTGEQFF. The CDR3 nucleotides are TGTGCCAGCAGCCGAACTAGCGGGACCGGTGAGCAGTTCTTC.

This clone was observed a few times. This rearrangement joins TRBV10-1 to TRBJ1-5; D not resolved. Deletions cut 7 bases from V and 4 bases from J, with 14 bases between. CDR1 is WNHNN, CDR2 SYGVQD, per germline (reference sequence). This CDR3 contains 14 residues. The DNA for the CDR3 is TGCGCCAGCACGAGGCGGAGCCCAAATCAGCCCCAGCATTTT. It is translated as CASTRRSPNQPQHF.

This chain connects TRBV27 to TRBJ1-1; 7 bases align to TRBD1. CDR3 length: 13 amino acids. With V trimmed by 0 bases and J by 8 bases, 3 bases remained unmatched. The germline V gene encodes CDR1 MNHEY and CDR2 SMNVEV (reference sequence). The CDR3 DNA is TGTGCCAGCAGTTTATCGCAGGACAGGGAAGCTTTCTTT. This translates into CASSLSQDREAFF.

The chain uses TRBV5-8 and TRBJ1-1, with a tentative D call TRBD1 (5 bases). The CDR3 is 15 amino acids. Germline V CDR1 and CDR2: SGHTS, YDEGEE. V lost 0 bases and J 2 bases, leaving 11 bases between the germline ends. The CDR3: CASSLVRRTNTEAFF. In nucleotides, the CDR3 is TGTGCCAGCAGCTTGGTACGCAGGACAAACACTGAAGCTTTCTTT. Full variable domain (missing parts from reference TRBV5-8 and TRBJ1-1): EAGVTQSPTHLIKTRGQQATLRCSPISGHTSVYWYQQALGLGLQFLLWYDEGEERNRGNFPPRFSGRQFPNYSSELNVNALELEDSALYLCASSLVRRTNTEAFFGQGTRLTVV.

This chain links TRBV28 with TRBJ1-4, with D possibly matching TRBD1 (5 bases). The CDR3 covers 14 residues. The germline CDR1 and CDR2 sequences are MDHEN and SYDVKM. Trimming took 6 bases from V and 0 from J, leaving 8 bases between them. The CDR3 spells CASSQGSTNEKLFF. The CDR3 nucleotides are TGTGCCAGCAGCCAGGGTTCAACTAATGAAAAACTGTTTTTT.

In DNA form, the CDR3 reads TGTGCCAGCACATCTAGCAGCCACCTACTAGAGCAGTACTTC. Amino acids: CASTSSSHLLEQYF. The chain is built from TRBV11-1 and TRBJ2-7, with D tentatively TRBD2 (5 bases). The V end lost 7 bases, the J end lost 7 bases, and 20 bases lay between the germline ends. This CDR3 region has 14 residues. From germline, CDR1 is SGHAT and CDR2 FQDESV (reference sequence).

The CDR3 loop is CASTGGDDSSTDTQYF. The CDR3 coding sequence is TGTGCCAGCACGGGCGGGGATGATTCTAGCACAGATACGCAGTATTTT. This chain uses TRBV11-3 with TRBJ2-3; D may be TRBD2 (6 bases). The V gene's germline CDR1 is SGHNT and CDR2 YENEEA. CDR3 length: 16 amino acids. Between the trimmed V and J ends, which lost 7 bases and 0 bases, there was a span of 17 bases.

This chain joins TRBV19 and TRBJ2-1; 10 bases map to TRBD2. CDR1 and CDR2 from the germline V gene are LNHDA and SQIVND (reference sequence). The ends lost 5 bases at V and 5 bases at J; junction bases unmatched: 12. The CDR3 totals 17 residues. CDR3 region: CASSSTLLAGSNNEQFF. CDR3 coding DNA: TGTGCCAGTAGTTCGACCCTACTAGCGGGATCTAACAATGAGCAGTTCTTC. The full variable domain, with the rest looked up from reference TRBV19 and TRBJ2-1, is DGGITQSPKYLFRKEGQNVTLSCEQNLNHDAMYWYRQDPGQGLRLIYYSQIVNDFQKGDIAEGYSVSREKKESFPLTVTSAQKNPTAFYLCASSSTLLAGSNNEQFFGPGTRLTVL.

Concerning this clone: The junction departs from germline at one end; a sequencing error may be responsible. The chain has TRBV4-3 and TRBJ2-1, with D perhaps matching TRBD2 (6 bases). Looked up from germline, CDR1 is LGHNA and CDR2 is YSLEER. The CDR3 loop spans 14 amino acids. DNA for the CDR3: TGCGCCGGCAGCCAAGATCCAGCGGCGGGAAGTCTGATCTTC. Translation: CAGSQDPAAGSLIF.

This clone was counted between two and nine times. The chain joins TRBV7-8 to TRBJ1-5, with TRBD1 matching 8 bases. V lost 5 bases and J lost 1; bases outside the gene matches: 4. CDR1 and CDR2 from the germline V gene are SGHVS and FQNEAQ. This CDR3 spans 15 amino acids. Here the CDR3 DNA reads TGTGCCAGCAGCCTACAGGGGGGGAGCAATCAGCCCCAGCATTTT. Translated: CASSLQGGSNQPQHF.

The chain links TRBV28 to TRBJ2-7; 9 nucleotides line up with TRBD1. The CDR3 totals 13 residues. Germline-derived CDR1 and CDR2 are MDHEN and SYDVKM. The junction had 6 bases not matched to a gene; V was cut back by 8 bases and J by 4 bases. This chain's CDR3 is CASRPGQGYEQYF. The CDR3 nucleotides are TGTGCCAGCCGACCGGGACAGGGTTACGAGCAGTACTTC.

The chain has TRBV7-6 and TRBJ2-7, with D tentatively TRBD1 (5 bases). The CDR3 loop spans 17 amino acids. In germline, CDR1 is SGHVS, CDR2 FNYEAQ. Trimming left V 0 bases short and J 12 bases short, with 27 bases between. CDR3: CASSLAGQGGSGTRLYF. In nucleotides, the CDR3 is TGTGCCAGCAGCTTAGCAGGGCAGGGTGGATCAGGAACCCGTCTGTACTTC.